The entry below describes one TCR beta chain. What it binds is not known. This specimen comes from a study of T cells expressing NK-cell markers. Across the study: Most of the eight sequenced donors tested HCMV-seropositive; one tested seronegative.

Study findings and constraints: About six donors carried dominant NKG2C+ clonotypes that made up roughly 1.0-7.0% of their CD8+ T cells.

The CDR3 is 14 amino acids. CDR1 and CDR2 (germline): DFQATT, SNEGSKA (reference sequence). TCRdb derives one entry per CDR3 protein from the 5' RACE reads, leaving out DNA. This table lists 450,000 to 600,000 distinct CDR3 sequences. This chain links TRBV20-1 with TRBJ1-6; the D gene TCRdb calls, TRBD1, cannot be checked with no DNA. This clonotype was obtained from a man aged 18 to 29 in good health. Sequencing was performed on blood T cells: a sorted CD56 or NKG2C T cell subset, CD4+ or CD8+ T cells, or bulk PBMC T cells (not recorded which). CDR3 sequence reads: CSAGQGIGGSPLHF.